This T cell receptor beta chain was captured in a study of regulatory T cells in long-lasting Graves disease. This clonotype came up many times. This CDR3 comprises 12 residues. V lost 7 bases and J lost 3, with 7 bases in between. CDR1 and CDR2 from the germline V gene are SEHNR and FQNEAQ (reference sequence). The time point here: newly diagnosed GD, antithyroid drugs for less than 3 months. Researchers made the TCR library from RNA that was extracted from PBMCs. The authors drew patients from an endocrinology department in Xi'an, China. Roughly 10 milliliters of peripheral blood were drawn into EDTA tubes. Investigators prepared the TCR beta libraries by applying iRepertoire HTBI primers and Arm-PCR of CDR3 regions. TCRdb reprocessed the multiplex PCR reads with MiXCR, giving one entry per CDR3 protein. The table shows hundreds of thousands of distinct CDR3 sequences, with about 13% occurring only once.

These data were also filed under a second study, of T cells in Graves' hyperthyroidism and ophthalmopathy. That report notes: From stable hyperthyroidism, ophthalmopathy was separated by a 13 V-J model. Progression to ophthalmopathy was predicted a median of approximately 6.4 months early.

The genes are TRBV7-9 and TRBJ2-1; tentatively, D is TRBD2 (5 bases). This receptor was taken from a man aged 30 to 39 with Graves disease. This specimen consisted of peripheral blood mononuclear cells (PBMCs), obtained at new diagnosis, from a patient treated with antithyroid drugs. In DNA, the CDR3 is TGTGCCAGCAAAGGAGGCTACAATGAGCAGTTCTTC. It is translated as CASKGGYNEQFF.